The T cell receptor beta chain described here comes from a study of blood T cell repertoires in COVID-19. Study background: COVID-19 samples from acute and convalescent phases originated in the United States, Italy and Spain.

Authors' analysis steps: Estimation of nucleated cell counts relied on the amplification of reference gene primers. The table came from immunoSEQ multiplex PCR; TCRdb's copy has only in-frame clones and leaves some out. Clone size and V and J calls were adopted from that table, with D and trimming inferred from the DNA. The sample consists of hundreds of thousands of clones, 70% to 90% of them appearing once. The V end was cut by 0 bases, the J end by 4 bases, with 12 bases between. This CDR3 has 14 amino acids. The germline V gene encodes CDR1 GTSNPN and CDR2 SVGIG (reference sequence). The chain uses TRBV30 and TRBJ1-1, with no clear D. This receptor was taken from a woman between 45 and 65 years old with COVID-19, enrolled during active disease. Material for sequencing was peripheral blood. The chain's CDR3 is CAWSVRGHVTEAFF. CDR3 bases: TGTGCCTGGAGTGTACGAGGCCATGTCACTGAAGCTTTCTTT.